This T cell receptor (beta chain) was found in a study of beta chain features in type 1 diabetes. Study-level information: There was similarity between patients and healthy donors in age, gender and cell yields. Sorted cell examination encompassed over 90 million cells across all samples.

General study points: TCRB CDR3s from Type 1 diabetes patients were moderately but significantly shorter in all four CD4+ subsets.

V shed 9 bases, J shed 8 bases, and the junction held 21 bases outside the gene matches. CDR3 length equals 16 residues. Germline CDR1 MRHNA, CDR2 SNTAGT. The investigators reverse transcribed all of the isolated RNA, so they sequenced expressed TCRB transcripts. Sequencing was performed with immunoSEQ multiplex PCR; in TCRdb, only in-frame clones are kept and a portion is missing. The repertoire has 130,000 or so clones, 7% to 10% of them found once; the top ten carry approximately 0.7%. In regard to this clone: As yet, its antigen is unknown.

CD4+ naive, central memory, regulatory and stem cell-like memory subsets were isolated by sorting on CD45RO/CCR7/CD25/CD127/CD95/CD27. This chain uses TRBV6-4 with TRBJ1-2, with TRBD1 identical over 7 bases. What was sequenced was central memory CD4+ T cells from blood. The receptor's source is a man aged 25-45 years with type 1 diabetes. DNA for the CDR3: TGTGCCAGTGCTCCGGACAGGACTTTTTCCGCGTGGGGCTACACCTTC. The encoded protein is CASAPDRTFSAWGYTF.